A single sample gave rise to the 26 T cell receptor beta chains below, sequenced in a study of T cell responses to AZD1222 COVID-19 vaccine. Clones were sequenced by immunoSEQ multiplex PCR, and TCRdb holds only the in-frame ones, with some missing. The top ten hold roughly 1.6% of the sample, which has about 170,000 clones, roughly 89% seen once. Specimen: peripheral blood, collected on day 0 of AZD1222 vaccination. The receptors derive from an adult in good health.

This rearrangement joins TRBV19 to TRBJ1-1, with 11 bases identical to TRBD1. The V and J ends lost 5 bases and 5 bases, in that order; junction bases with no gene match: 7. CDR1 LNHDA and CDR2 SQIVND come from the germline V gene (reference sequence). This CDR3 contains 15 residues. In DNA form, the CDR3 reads TGTGCCAGTAGTCCGGACAGGGGGCAAGATACTGAAGCTTTCTTT. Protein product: CASSPDRGQDTEAFF.

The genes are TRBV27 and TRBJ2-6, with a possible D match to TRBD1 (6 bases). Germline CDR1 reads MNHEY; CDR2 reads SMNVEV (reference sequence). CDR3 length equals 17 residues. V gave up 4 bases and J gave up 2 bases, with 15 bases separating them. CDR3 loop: CASSSHLQGAGANVLTF. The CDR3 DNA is TGTGCCAGCAGTTCCCACCTACAGGGAGCTGGGGCCAACGTCCTGACTTTC. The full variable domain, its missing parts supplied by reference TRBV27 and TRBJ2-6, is EAQVTQNPRYLITVTGKKLTVTCSQNMNHEYMSWYRQDPGLGLRQIYYSMNVEVTDKGDVPEGYKVSRKEKRNFPLILESPSPNQTSLYFCASSSHLQGAGANVLTFGAGSRLTVL.

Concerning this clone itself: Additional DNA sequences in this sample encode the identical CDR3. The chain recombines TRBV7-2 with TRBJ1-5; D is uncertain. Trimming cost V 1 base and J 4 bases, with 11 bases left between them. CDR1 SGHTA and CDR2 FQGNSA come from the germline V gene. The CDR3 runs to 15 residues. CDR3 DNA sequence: TGTGCCAGCAGCTTAGATCGGGGAAGAAATCAGCCCCAGCATTTT. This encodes CASSLDRGRNQPQHF.

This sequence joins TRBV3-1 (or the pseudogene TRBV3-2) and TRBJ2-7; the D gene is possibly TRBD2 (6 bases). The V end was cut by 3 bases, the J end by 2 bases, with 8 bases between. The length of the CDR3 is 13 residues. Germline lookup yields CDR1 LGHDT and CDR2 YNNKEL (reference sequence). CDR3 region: CASSQGEAYEQYF. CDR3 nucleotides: TGTGCCAGCAGCCAGGGGGAGGCCTACGAGCAGTACTTC.

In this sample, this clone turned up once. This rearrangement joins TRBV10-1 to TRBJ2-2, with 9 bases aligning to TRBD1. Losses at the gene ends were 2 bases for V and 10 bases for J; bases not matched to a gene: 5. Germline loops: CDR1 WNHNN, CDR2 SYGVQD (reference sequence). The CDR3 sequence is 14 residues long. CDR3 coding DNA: TGCGCCAGCAGTGAGCACAGGGGGCCATCGGAGCTGTTTTTT. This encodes CASSEHRGPSELFF.

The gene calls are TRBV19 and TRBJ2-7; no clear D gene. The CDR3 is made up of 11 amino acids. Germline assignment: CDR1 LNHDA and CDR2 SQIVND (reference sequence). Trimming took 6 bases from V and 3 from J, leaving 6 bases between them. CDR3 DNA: TGTGCCAGTAGCCCCGGCTACGAGCAGTACTTC. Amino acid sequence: CASSPGYEQYF.

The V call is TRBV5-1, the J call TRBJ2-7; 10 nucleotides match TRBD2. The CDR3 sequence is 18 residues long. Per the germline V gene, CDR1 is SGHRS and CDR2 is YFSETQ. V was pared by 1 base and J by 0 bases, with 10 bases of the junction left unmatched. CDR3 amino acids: CASSLRGGLATNSYEQYF. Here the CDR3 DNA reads TGCGCCAGCAGCTTGAGGGGGGGACTAGCGACGAACTCCTACGAGCAGTACTTC.

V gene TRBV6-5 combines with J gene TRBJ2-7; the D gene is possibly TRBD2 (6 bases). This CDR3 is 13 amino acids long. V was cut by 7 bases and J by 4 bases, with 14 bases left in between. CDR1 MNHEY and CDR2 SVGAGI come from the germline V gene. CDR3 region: CASTRLGLYEQYF. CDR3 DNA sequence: TGTGCCAGCACCCGACTAGGTCTTTACGAGCAGTACTTC.

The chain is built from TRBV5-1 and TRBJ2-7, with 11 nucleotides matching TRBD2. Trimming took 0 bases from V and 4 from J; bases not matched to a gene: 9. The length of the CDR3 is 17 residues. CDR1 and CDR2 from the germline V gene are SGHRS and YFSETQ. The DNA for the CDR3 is TGCGCCAGCAGCTTGGGCGTCACTAGCGGGAGAACGTACGAGCAGTACTTC. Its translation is CASSLGVTSGRTYEQYF.

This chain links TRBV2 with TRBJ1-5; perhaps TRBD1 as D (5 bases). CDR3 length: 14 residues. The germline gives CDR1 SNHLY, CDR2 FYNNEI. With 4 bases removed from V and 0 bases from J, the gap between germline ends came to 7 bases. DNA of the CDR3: TGTGCCAGCAGTGGGGGGAATAGCAATCAGCCCCAGCATTTT. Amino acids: CASSGGNSNQPQHF.

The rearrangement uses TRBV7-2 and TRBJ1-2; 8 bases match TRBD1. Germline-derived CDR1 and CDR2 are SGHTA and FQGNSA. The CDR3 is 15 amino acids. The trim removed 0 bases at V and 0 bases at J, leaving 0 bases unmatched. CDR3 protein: CASSLAQGANYGYTF. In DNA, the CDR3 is TGTGCCAGCAGCTTAGCACAGGGGGCTAACTATGGCTACACCTTC.

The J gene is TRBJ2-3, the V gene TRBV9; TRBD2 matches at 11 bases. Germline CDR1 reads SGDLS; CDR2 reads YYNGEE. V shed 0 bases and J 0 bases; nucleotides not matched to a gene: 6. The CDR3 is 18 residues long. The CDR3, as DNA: TGTGCCAGCAGCGTAGCCACTAGCGGGGGACTTAGCACAGATACGCAGTATTTT. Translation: CASSVATSGGLSTDTQYF.

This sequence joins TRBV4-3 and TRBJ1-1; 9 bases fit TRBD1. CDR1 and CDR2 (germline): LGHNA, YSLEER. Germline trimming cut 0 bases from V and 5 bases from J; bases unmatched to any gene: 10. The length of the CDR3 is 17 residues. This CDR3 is CASSQDLQGALWTEAFF. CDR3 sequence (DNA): TGCGCCAGCAGCCAAGATCTACAGGGGGCCCTTTGGACTGAAGCTTTCTTT.

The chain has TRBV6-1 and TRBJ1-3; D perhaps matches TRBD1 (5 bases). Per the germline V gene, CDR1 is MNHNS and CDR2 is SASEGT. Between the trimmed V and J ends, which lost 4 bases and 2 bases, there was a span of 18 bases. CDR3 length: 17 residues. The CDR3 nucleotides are TGTGCCAGCAGTGTACCCAGGGTAAAGGCGGCTGGAAACACCATATATTTT. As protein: CASSVPRVKAAGNTIYF.

The CDR3 nucleotides are TGTGCCAGTAGTATAGGAGACCCTAACACTGAAGCTTTCTTT. Residues: CASSIGDPNTEAFF. This rearrangement joins TRBV19 to TRBJ1-1, with D unresolved. Germline assignment: CDR1 LNHDA and CDR2 SQIVND (reference sequence). The CDR3 is 14 amino acids. Between the trimmed V and J ends, which lost 1 base and 2 bases, there was a span of 8 bases.

The CDR3 DNA reads as TGTGCCAGCAGGACCAGGACAGGGGCGGCAAGGACTGAAGCTTTCTTT. This codes for CASRTRTGAARTEAFF. The V and J genes are TRBV5-5 and TRBJ1-1, with 9 bases fitting TRBD1. With 5 bases clipped from V and 5 bases from J, the junction kept 13 bases outside the gene matches. CDR1 is SGHKS and CDR2 is YYEKEE in the germline V gene (reference sequence). The CDR3 length is 16 residues.

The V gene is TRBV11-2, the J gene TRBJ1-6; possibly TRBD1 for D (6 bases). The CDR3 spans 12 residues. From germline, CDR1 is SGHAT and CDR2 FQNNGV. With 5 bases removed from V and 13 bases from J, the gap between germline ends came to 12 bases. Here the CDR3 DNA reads TGTGCCAGCAGCCTACAGGGTTTGCCCCTCCACTTT. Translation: CASSLQGLPLHF.

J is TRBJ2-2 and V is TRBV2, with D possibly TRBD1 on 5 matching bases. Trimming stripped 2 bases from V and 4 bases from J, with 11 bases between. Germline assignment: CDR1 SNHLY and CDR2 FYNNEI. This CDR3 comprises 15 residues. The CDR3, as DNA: TGTGCCAGCAGTGAAATGGGGCTCGGCACCGGGGAGCTGTTTTTT. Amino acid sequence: CASSEMGLGTGELFF.

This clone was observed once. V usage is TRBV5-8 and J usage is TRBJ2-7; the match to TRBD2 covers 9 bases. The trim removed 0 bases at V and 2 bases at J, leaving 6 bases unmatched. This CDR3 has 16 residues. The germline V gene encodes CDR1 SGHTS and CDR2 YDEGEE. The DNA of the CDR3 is TGTGCCAGCAGCTTGGCCGTGCTAGCGGGAACCTACGAGCAGTACTTC. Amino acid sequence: CASSLAVLAGTYEQYF.

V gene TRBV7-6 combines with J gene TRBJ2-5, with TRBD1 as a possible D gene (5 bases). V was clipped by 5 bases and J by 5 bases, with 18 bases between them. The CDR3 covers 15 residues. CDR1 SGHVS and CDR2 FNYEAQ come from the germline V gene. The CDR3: CASSPQSTARETQYF. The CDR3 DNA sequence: TGTGCCAGCAGCCCCCAATCGACAGCCAGGGAGACCCAGTACTTC.

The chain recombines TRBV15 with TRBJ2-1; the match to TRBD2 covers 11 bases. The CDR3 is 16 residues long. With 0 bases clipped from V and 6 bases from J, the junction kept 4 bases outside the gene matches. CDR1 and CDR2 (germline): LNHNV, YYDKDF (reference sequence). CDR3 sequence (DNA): TGTGCCACCAGCAGAGATCAGCTAGCGGGAGGCAATGAGCAGTTCTTC. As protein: CATSRDQLAGGNEQFF.

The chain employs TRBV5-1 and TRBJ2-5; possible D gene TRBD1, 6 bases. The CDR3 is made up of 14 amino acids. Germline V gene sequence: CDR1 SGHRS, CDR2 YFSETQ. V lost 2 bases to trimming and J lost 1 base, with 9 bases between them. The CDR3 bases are TGCGCCAGCAGCTTATGGACAGCCCAAGAGACCCAGTACTTC. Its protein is CASSLWTAQETQYF.

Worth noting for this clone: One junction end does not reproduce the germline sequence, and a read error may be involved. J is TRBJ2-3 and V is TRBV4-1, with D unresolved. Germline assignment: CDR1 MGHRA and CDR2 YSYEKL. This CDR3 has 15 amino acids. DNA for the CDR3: TGCGCCAGCAGTCAAGATACTCAATTCACAGATACGCAGTATTTT. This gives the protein CASSQDTQFTDTQYF.

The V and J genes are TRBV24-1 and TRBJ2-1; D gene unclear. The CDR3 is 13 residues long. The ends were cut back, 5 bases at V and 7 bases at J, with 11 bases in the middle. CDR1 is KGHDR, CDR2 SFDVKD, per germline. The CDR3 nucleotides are TGTGCCACCAGTGGACCGGGTCTGAATGAGCAGTTCTTC. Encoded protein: CATSGPGLNEQFF.

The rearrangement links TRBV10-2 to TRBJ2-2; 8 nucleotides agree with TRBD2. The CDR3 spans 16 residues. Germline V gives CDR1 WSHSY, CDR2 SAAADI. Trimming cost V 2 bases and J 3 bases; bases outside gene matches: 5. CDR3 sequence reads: CASSEPAGAYTGELFF. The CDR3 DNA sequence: TGCGCCAGCAGTGAGCCAGCGGGGGCCTACACCGGGGAGCTGTTTTTT.

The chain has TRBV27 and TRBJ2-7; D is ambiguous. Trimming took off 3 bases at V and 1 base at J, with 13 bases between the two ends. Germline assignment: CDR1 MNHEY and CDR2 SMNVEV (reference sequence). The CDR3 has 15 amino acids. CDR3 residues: CASSFSPLGSYEQYF. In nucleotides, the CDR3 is TGTGCCAGCAGTTTTAGCCCTCTCGGATCCTACGAGCAGTACTTC.